This TCR beta chain was obtained from a study of T cell responses to AZD1222 COVID-19 vaccine. From germline, CDR1 is SGHRS and CDR2 YFSETQ. This CDR3 spans 14 amino acids. Trimming left V 3 bases short and J 2 bases short, with 11 bases between. Worth noting for this clone: The antigen is unknown.

Clones were read by immunoSEQ multiplex PCR, and TCRdb kept only the in-frame ones, dropping some. The sample records approximately 110,000 clones, more than 70% being singletons. Regarding the study as a whole: At baseline, seropositivity was found in only a handful of AZD1222 recipients. Repertoire samples came only from after the peak T cell response.

Specimen: peripheral blood, collected on day 0 of AZD1222 vaccination. The receptor comes from an adult in good health. The chain is built from TRBV5-1 and TRBJ2-5; D is perhaps TRBD1 (5 bases). CDR3 sequence reads: CASSYRWEQETQYF. CDR3 nucleotides: TGCGCCAGCAGCTACAGGTGGGAACAAGAGACCCAGTACTTC.